This TCR beta chain was identified during a study of T-cell memory formation after mild COVID-19. Study findings and constraints: Later expanders leaned CD4+, whereas day 15 to 85 contracting clones were balanced CD4/CD8.

This clonotype was observed a handful of times. The antigen is not known. From the 5' RACE reads, TCRdb called clonotypes with MiXCR, one entry per CDR3 protein. The table lists roughly 620,000 distinct CDR3 sequences, under 20% of them singletons. Germline V lookup: CDR1 MGHRA, CDR2 YSYEKL. CDR3 size: 17 residues. Trimming cost V 4 bases and J 8 bases; bases outside gene matches: 12. The chain links TRBV4-1 to TRBJ2-1; 12 bases are a match to TRBD2. The source material was PBMCs or a T cell subset sorted from them (not recorded which). The TCR comes from an adult woman who had mild COVID-19 (a few samples of this study predate the infection). Cell type and time point are not known. The CDR3 sequence is CASSRSPLGLAGHEQFF. The DNA for the CDR3 is TGCGCCAGCAGCCGCTCCCCCCTCGGACTAGCGGGGCATGAGCAGTTCTTC.